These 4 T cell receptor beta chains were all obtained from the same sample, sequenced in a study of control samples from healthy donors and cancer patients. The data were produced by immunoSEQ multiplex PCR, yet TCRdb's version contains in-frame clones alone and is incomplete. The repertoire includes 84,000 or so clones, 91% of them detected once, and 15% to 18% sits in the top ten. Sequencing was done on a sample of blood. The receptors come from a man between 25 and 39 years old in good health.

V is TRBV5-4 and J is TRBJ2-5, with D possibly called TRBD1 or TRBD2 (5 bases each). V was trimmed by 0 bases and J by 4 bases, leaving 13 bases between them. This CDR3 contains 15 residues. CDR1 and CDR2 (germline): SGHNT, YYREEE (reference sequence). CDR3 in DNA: TGTGCCAGCAGCTTGGAACTAGGAACAGGAGAGACCCAGTACTTC. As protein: CASSLELGTGETQYF.

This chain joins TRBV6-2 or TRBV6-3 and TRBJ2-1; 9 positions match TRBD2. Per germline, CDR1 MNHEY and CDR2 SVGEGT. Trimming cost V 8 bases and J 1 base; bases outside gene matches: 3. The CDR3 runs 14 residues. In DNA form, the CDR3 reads TGTGCCAGCCGCCTAGCGGGGTCCTACAATGAGCAGTTCTTC. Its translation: CASRLAGSYNEQFF.

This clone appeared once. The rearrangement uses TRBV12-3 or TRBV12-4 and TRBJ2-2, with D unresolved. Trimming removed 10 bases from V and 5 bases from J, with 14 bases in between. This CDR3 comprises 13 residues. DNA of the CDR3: TGTGCCACCCAAGAGCGTCGGACCGGGGAGCTGTTTTTT. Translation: CATQERRTGELFF.

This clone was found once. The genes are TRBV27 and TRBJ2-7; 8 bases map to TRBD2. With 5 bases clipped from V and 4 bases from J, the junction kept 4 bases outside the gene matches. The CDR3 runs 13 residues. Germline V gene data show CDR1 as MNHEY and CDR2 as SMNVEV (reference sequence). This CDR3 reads CASSSGSGYEQYF. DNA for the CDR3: TGTGCCAGCAGTAGCGGGAGTGGATACGAGCAGTACTTC.